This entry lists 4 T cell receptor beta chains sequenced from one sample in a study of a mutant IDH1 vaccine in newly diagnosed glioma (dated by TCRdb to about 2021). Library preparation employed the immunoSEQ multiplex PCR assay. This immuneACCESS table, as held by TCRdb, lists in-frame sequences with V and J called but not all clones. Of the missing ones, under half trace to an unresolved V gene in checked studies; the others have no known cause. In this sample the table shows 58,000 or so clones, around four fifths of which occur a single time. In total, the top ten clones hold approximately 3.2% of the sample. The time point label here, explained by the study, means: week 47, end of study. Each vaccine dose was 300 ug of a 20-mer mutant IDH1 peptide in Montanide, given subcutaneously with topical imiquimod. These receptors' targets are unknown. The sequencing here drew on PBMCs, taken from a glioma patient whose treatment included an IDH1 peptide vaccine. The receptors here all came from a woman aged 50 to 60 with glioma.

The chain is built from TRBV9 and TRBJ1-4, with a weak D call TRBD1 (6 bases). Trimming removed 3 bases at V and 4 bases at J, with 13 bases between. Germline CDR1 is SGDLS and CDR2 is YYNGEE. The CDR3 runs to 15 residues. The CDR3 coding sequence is TGTGCCAGCAGCGAAGACAGGACTCTTAATGAAAAACTGTTTTTT. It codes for CASSEDRTLNEKLFF. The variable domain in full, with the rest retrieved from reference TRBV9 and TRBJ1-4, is DSGVTQTPKHLITATGQRVTLRCSPRSGDLSVYWYQQSLDQGLQFLIQYYNGEERAKGNILERFSAQQFPDLHSELNLSSLELGDSALYFCASSEDRTLNEKLFFGSGTQLSVL.

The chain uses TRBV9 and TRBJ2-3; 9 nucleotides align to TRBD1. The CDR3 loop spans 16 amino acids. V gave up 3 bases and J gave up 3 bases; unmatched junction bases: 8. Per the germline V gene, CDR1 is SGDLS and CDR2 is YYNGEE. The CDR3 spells CASSGYDRGWTDTQYF. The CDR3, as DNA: TGTGCCAGCAGCGGATACGACAGGGGGTGGACAGATACGCAGTATTTT.

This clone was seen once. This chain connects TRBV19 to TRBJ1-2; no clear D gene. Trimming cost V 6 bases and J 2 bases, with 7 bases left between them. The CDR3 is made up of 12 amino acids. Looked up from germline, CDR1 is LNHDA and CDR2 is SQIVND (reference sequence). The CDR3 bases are TGTGCCAGTAGGACGGACAACTATGGCTACACCTTC. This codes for CASRTDNYGYTF.

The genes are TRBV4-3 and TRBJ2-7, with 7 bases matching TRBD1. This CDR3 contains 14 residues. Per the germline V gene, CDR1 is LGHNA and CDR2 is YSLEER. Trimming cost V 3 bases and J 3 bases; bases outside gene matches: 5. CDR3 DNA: TGCGCCAGCAGCCATACGACAGGGAGCTACGAGCAGTACTTC. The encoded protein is CASSHTTGSYEQYF.